This T cell receptor (beta chain) was sequenced during a study of regulatory T cells in long-lasting Graves disease. Regarding time point: newly diagnosed GD, antithyroid drugs for less than 3 months. Generation of the TCR library employed RNA extracted from PBMCs. At least ten counts were recorded for this clonotype. Germline CDR1 is MDHEN and CDR2 is SYDVKM. The CDR3 covers 13 residues. Between the trimmed V and J ends, which lost 5 bases and 9 bases, there was a span of 16 bases. Construction of the TCR beta libraries employed iRepertoire HTBI primers in conjunction with Arm-PCR of CDR3 regions. TCRdb fed the multiplex PCR reads into MiXCR, producing one record per CDR3 protein. The sample yields over 500,000 distinct CDR3 sequences, approximately 16% seen once. These same records also appear under a second study, on T cells in Graves' hyperthyroidism and ophthalmopathy. Turning to that study: Hyperthyroidism had been newly diagnosed in patients aged 18 to 65, and its duration was under 2 months.

The origin of this receptor is a man aged 18 to 30 with Graves disease. The chain recombines TRBV28 with TRBJ2-5; possible D gene TRBD2, 5 bases. The sample here was peripheral blood mononuclear cells (PBMCs), taken at new diagnosis, from a patient treated with antithyroid drugs. CDR3 amino acids: CASSRPNLGAQYF. As DNA, the CDR3 is TGTGCCAGCAGTCGCCCGAATCTCGGGGCCCAGTACTTC.